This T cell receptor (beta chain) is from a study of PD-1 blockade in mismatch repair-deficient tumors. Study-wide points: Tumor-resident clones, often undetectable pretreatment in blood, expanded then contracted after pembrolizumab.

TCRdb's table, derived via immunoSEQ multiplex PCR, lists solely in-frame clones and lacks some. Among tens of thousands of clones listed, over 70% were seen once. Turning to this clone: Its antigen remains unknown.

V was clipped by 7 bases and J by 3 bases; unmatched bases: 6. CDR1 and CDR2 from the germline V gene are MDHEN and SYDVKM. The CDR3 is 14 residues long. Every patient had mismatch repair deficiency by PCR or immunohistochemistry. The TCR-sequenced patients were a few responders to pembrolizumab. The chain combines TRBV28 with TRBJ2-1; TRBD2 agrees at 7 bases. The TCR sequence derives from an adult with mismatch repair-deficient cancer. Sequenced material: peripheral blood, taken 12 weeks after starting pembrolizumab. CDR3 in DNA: TGTGCCAGCATGGGCGGGAGTATCTACAATGAGCAGTTCTTC. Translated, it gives CASMGGSIYNEQFF.